One sample yielded the 21 T cell receptor beta chains listed below, sequenced in a study of cytomegalovirus exposure and HLA in healthy donors. The PCR had 60 Vbeta and 13 Jbeta primers. Libraries were prepared by immunoSEQ multiplex PCR; TCRdb keeps only in-frame clonotypes and omits some of them. The sample includes about 110,000 clones, 74% of them seen just once. Sequenced: PBMCs. The source is a man aged 45 to 65 in good health and CMV-seropositive.

This rearrangement joins TRBV11-2 to TRBJ2-3, with D hard to call. V lost 5 bases, J lost 2 bases, and 17 bases lay in between. The CDR3 is made up of 16 amino acids. The germline CDR1 and CDR2 sequences are SGHAT and FQNNGV. The CDR3 here is CASSTFSLQYTDTQYF. CDR3 sequence (DNA): TGTGCCAGCAGCACCTTTTCCCTGCAGTACACAGATACGCAGTATTTT.

In its sample, this clone was seen once. The J gene is TRBJ2-3, the V gene TRBV4-2, with 9 bases fitting TRBD1. Germline-derived CDR1 and CDR2 are LGHNA and YNFKEQ. This CDR3 comprises 21 residues. V gave up 2 bases and J gave up 1 base; unmatched junction bases: 19. The CDR3 DNA is TGTGCCAGCAGCCAAATTGGACAGGGGTCTCAGCTGGCGAAGCGCACAGATACGCAGTATTTT. It translates to CASSQIGQGSQLAKRTDTQYF.

The chain has TRBV5-1 and TRBJ2-2; TRBD2 is a possible D gene (6 bases). Germline V gene lookup returns CDR1 SGHRS and CDR2 YFSETQ. The CDR3 has 16 residues. The V gene lost 4 bases and the J gene lost 4 bases, with 17 bases spanning the gap. This CDR3 reads CASSPNPGVFTGELFF. The DNA of the CDR3 is TGCGCCAGCAGCCCGAATCCGGGGGTTTTCACCGGGGAGCTGTTTTTT.

This rearrangement joins TRBV5-1 to TRBJ2-2, with TRBD1 matching 8 bases. V trimming: 2 bases; J trimming: 3 bases; junction bases outside the gene matches: 6. Germline V CDR1 and CDR2: SGHRS, YFSETQ. This CDR3 has 16 residues. CDR3 nucleotides: TGCGCCAGCAGCTTCCGACAGGGGACTTACACCGGGGAGCTGTTTTTT. Its protein product is CASSFRQGTYTGELFF.

The rearrangement joins TRBV4-2 to TRBJ1-4, with 8 bases matching TRBD1. In germline, CDR1 is LGHNA, CDR2 YNFKEQ. The trim removed 0 bases at V and 8 bases at J, leaving 8 bases unmatched. CDR3 length: 16 residues. CDR3 residues: CASSQDRDRGWEKLFF. The CDR3 DNA sequence: TGTGCCAGCAGCCAAGACAGAGACAGGGGCTGGGAAAAACTGTTTTTT.

J is TRBJ2-7 and V is TRBV7-8, with TRBD1 identical over 7 bases. The CDR3 totals 13 residues. Germline trimming cut 5 bases from V and 3 bases from J; bases unmatched to any gene: 4. Germline lookup yields CDR1 SGHVS and CDR2 FQNEAQ. The DNA for the CDR3 is TGTGCCAGCAGCCTCCGACAGGGCTACGAGCAGTACTTC. Translated: CASSLRQGYEQYF.

This clone was counted a single time. The chain couples TRBV10-3 to TRBJ2-7, with 9 bases fitting TRBD1. This CDR3 spans 12 amino acids. Losses at the gene ends were 3 bases for V and 10 bases for J; bases not matched to a gene: 4. The V gene's germline CDR1 is ENHRY and CDR2 SYGVKD. CDR3 amino acids: CAISDPGQGQYF. The CDR3 nucleotides read TGTGCCATCAGTGACCCGGGACAGGGACAGTACTTC.

The rearrangement links TRBV2 to TRBJ1-5, with D unresolved. The V gene's germline CDR1 is SNHLY and CDR2 FYNNEI. The CDR3 runs 14 residues. V dropped 4 bases and J dropped 2 bases, with 9 bases sitting between them. For the CDR3, the DNA is TGTGCCAGCAGTGCGGTTGGTGGCAATCAGCCCCAGCATTTT. The encoded protein is CASSAVGGNQPQHF.

The V call is TRBV9, the J call TRBJ1-1; D unresolved. Trimming pared 4 bases from V and 6 bases from J, leaving 13 bases between. In germline, CDR1 is SGDLS, CDR2 YYNGEE. The CDR3 covers 13 residues. The CDR3 here is CASSPPEGAEAFF. CDR3 DNA sequence: TGTGCCAGCAGCCCACCTGAGGGCGCTGAAGCTTTCTTT.

This clone has just a few counts. V and J are TRBV2 and TRBJ1-2, with D tentatively TRBD1 (5 bases). This CDR3 is 15 amino acids long. Trimming stripped 6 bases from V and 6 bases from J, with 20 bases between. Looked up from germline, CDR1 is SNHLY and CDR2 is FYNNEI. CDR3 sequence reads: CASRPRRGTQDGYTF. The CDR3 nucleotides are TGTGCCAGCAGACCAAGAAGGGGTACACAAGATGGCTACACCTTC.

The chain carries TRBV11-2 and TRBJ1-1, with a weak D call TRBD1 (5 bases). The CDR3 loop spans 13 amino acids. Germline loops: CDR1 SGHAT, CDR2 FQNNGV. The ends were cut back, 3 bases at V and 5 bases at J, with 10 bases in the middle. The CDR3 sequence is CASSFQDSTEAFF. Written as DNA, the CDR3 is TGTGCCAGCAGCTTCCAAGACAGTACTGAAGCTTTCTTT. The full variable domain, its missing parts supplied by reference TRBV11-2 and TRBJ1-1, is EAGVAQSPRYKIIEKRQSVAFWCNPISGHATLYWYQQILGQGPKLLIQFQNNGVVDDSQLPKDRFSAERLKGVDSTLKIQPAKLEDSAVYLCASSFQDSTEAFFGQGTRLTVV.

The V and J genes are TRBV10-3 and TRBJ2-1, with TRBD2 matching 13 bases. CDR3 length: 15 amino acids. Germline assignment: CDR1 ENHRY and CDR2 SYGVKD. V was clipped by 7 bases and J by 7 bases; unmatched bases: 7. The CDR3 coding sequence is TGTGCCATCAATAAACTAGCGGGAGGGCCAAATGAGCAGTTCTTC. It is translated as CAINKLAGGPNEQFF.

This clone was recorded only once. V gene TRBV6-1 combines with J gene TRBJ2-4; TRBD2 matches 16 bases. V lost 2 bases to trimming and J lost 8 bases; unmatched junction nucleotides: 6. Germline CDR1 MNHNS, CDR2 SASEGT. The CDR3 consists of 17 residues. Here the CDR3 reads CASSESGLAGGLDIQYF. CDR3 in DNA: TGTGCCAGCAGTGAATCGGGACTAGCGGGAGGGCTAGACATTCAGTACTTC.

The rearrangement links TRBV5-4 to TRBJ1-4; tentative D call: TRBD1 (6 bases). V lost 3 bases and J lost 1, with 10 bases in between. Germline assignment: CDR1 SGHNT and CDR2 YYREEE (reference sequence). The CDR3 sequence is 15 residues long. The CDR3 loop reads CASSSKQGTNEKLFF. CDR3 bases: TGTGCCAGCAGCTCAAAACAGGGAACTAATGAAAAACTGTTTTTT.

The chain couples TRBV19 to TRBJ1-5; D might be TRBD1 (5 bases). Germline CDR1 and CDR2: LNHDA and SQIVND (reference sequence). The CDR3 totals 14 residues. Between the trimmed V and J ends, which lost 5 bases and 2 bases, there was a span of 10 bases. CDR3 sequence: CASSAGGGNQPQHF. The CDR3 DNA is TGTGCCAGTAGTGCCGGAGGGGGCAATCAGCCCCAGCATTTT.

This chain joins TRBV5-1 and TRBJ2-5; 7 bases agree with TRBD2. V was clipped by 1 base and J by 4 bases; unmatched bases: 7. The CDR3 contains 15 residues. CDR1 is SGHRS, CDR2 YFSETQ, per germline. DNA for the CDR3: TGCGCCAGCAGCTTGTCGAGCGGGAATGGAGAGACCCAGTACTTC. Its translation is CASSLSSGNGETQYF.

The chain's CDR3 is CASSARQGLSSYEQYF. The CDR3 bases are TGTGCCAGCAGCGCCAGACAGGGACTCAGCTCCTACGAGCAGTACTTC. V is TRBV21-1 and J is TRBJ2-7; the table's D gene call, TRBD1, was not cross checked with the DNA. TRBV21-1 is designated a pseudogene. This CDR3 comprises 16 residues.

The genes are TRBV7-6 and TRBJ1-1, with TRBD1 as a possible D gene (6 bases). CDR3 length: 14 amino acids. The V end was cut by 5 bases, the J end by 10 bases, with 20 bases between. The V gene's germline CDR1 is SGHVS and CDR2 FNYEAQ. The CDR3 nucleotides read TGTGCCAGCAGCCCAATAGTAGGGGGTTTAAGAGCTTTCTTT. Amino acids: CASSPIVGGLRAFF.

The V call is TRBV6-1, the J call TRBJ1-1, with a tentative D call TRBD1 (5 bases). V was pared by 4 bases and J by 1 base, with 13 bases between. The CDR3 contains 15 residues. Germline-derived CDR1 and CDR2 are MNHNS and SASEGT. In DNA, the CDR3 is TGTGCCAGCAGTGGATACGGGGGGGGGAACACTGAAGCTTTCTTT. This translates into CASSGYGGGNTEAFF.

The genes are TRBV2 and TRBJ1-5; tentative D call: TRBD1 (6 bases). Trimming took off 6 bases at V and 0 bases at J, with 9 bases between the two ends. CDR1 and CDR2 from the germline V gene are SNHLY and FYNNEI. There are 14 residues in the CDR3. The CDR3 loop reads CASRQGFSNQPQHF. CDR3 bases: TGTGCCAGCAGACAGGGATTTAGCAATCAGCCCCAGCATTTT.

V and J are TRBV7-3 and TRBJ2-3, with D unclear. Trimming removed 4 bases at V and 3 bases at J, with 11 bases between. This CDR3 has 14 residues. Looked up from germline, CDR1 is SGHTA and CDR2 is FQGTGA. As DNA, the CDR3 is TGTGCCAGCAGCTCCCCCCCCAGAACAGATACGCAGTATTTT. Its protein product is CASSSPPRTDTQYF.